The sequence of this TCR beta chain was determined in a study of blood T cell repertoires in COVID-19. Study summary: The United States, Italy and Spain were the sources of the acute and convalescent COVID-19 samples. Nucleic acid was either cDNA or gDNA, and it came from T cells, B-cell-depleted T cells, or PBMCs.

This CDR3 spans 17 amino acids. Germline CDR1 is SGHRS and CDR2 is YFSETQ. Trimming pared 4 bases from V and 4 bases from J, leaving 21 bases between. Per the authors' pipeline: Reference gene primer amplification gave estimated nucleated cell counts. Libraries were prepared by immunoSEQ multiplex PCR; TCRdb keeps only in-frame clonotypes and omits some of them. V, J and clone size are taken as reported in that table, and D and trimming were inferred from the DNA itself. The sample contains 60,000 to 75,000 clones, about 75% of which appear only once. The material sequenced was peripheral blood. The V and J genes are TRBV5-1 and TRBJ1-5; D is undetermined. The receptor was derived from a woman of 80 years or more with acute or convalescent COVID-19. CDR3 loop: CASSRLPQGGGNQPQHF. CDR3 nucleotide sequence: TGCGCCAGCAGCCGATTACCCCAAGGAGGTGGAAATCAGCCCCAGCATTTT.